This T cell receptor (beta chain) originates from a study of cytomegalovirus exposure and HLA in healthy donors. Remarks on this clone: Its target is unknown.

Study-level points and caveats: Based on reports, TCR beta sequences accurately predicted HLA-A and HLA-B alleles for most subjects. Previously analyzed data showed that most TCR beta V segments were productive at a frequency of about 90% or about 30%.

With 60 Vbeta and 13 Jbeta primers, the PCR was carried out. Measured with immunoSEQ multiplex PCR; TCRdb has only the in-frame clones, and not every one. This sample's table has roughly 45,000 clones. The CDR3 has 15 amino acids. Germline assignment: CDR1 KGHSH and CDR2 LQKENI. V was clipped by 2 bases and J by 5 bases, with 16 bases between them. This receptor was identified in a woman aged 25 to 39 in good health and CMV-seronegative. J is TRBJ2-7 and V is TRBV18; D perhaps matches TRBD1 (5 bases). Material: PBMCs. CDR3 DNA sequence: TGTGCCAGCTCACCATTCAAGACAGCACCCAACGAGCAGTACTTC. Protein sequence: CASSPFKTAPNEQYF.